A single sample gave rise to the 14 T cell receptor beta chains below, sequenced in a study of blood T cell repertoires in COVID-19. Assay: immunoSEQ multiplex PCR; the TCRdb copy retains only in-frame clones and omits some. The data show about 160,000 clones, approximately 84% seen once. Sequenced: peripheral blood. The receptors here all came from a woman aged 80 or over with acute or convalescent COVID-19.

The V call is TRBV18, the J call TRBJ2-3; 11 nucleotides align to TRBD2. V dropped 5 bases and J dropped 5; count of bases not matched to a gene: 9. Germline lookup yields CDR1 KGHSH and CDR2 LQKENI. This CDR3 is 16 amino acids long. The CDR3 sequence is CASSTKLAGAGDTQYF. In DNA, the CDR3 is TGTGCCAGCTCAACAAAACTAGCGGGAGCGGGAGATACGCAGTATTTT.

The rearrangement uses TRBV12-3 or TRBV12-4 and TRBJ1-2; D unclear. V lost 3 bases and J 2 bases, leaving 7 bases between the germline ends. The CDR3 runs to 13 residues. The DNA of the CDR3 is TGTGCCAGCAGTTTGCCGGGGAACTATGGCTACACCTTC. Amino acids: CASSLPGNYGYTF.

This chain connects TRBV30 to TRBJ2-1; tentative D call: TRBD1 (6 bases). This CDR3 contains 13 residues. Germline V gene data show CDR1 as GTSNPN and CDR2 as SVGIG (reference sequence). Trimming pared 0 bases from V and 8 bases from J, leaving 11 bases between. This CDR3 reads CAWSVGQPHEQFF. The CDR3, as DNA: TGTGCCTGGAGTGTGGGACAACCCCATGAGCAGTTCTTC.

The rearrangement uses TRBV30 and TRBJ1-6; TRBD1 matches 9 bases. Germline loops: CDR1 GTSNPN, CDR2 SVGIG (reference sequence). The J segment lost 10 bases and the V segment lost 4 bases, leaving 8 bases of the junction unmatched. There are 14 residues in the CDR3. The CDR3 region has the DNA TGTGCCTGGACCGGGGACAGGGATCGCTCACCCCTCCACTTT. Its translation: CAWTGDRDRSPLHF.

About this clone: The junction departs from the called germline gene at one end, perhaps through a read error. The CDR3, as DNA: TGTGCCAGCAGCCGAGCGTCGGCGCCGCCGGGCAGGGCCTCCTCCGAGCAGTACTTC. It specifies CASSRASAPPGRASSEQYF. J is TRBJ2-7 and V is TRBV11-2; D might be TRBD1 (5 bases). CDR3 length: 19 amino acids. Germline CDR1 reads SGHAT; CDR2 reads FQNNGV.

CDR3 loop: CASSPVVGTGSSPLHF. CDR3 nucleotides: TGCGCCAGCAGCCCAGTTGTAGGGACAGGATCTTCACCCCTCCACTTT. V and J are TRBV4-1 and TRBJ1-6; 8 bases are a match to TRBD1. Germline CDR1 reads MGHRA; CDR2 reads YSYEKL. The trim removed 4 bases at V and 9 bases at J, leaving 11 bases unmatched. The CDR3 consists of 16 residues.

The chain employs TRBV5-1 and TRBJ2-1; D might be TRBD1 (6 bases). From germline, CDR1 is SGHRS and CDR2 YFSETQ. CDR3 length: 17 residues. V dropped 0 bases and J dropped 4 bases, with 17 bases sitting between them. The CDR3 sequence is CASSLGIKQGTYNEQFF. The CDR3 coding sequence is TGCGCCAGCAGCTTGGGGATTAAACAGGGAACGTACAATGAGCAGTTCTTC.

The rearrangement links TRBV30 to TRBJ2-3; the D gene is possibly TRBD2 (5 bases). Germline-derived CDR1 and CDR2 are GTSNPN and SVGIG (reference sequence). CDR3 length: 16 residues. Trimming shortened V by 1 base and J by 5 bases, and 19 bases separated the two germline ends. The CDR3 spells CAWSEFPGLGVDTQYF. CDR3 nucleotides: TGTGCCTGGAGTGAATTTCCCGGACTCGGGGTAGATACGCAGTATTTT.

The V and J genes are TRBV11-2 and TRBJ2-7; 10 nucleotides line up with TRBD1. V was pared by 0 bases and J by 3 bases, with 5 bases of the junction left unmatched. CDR3 size: 16 residues. Germline assignment: CDR1 SGHAT and CDR2 FQNNGV. CDR3 bases: TGTGCCAGCAGCTTAGAAGGGACAGGGGTCGGCTACGAGCAGTACTTC. Protein sequence: CASSLEGTGVGYEQYF.

This clone occurred a few times. V gene TRBV18 combines with J gene TRBJ2-1; the D gene is possibly TRBD2 (5 bases). Trimming took 6 bases from V and 3 from J, leaving 12 bases between them. CDR1 KGHSH and CDR2 LQKENI come from the germline V gene. CDR3 length: 14 residues. CDR3 sequence reads: CASSRGLDYNEQFF. CDR3 nucleotides: TGTGCCAGCTCGCGAGGGCTAGACTACAATGAGCAGTTCTTC.

This chain uses TRBV18 with TRBJ1-5; TRBD1 might be the D (6 bases). This CDR3 is 15 amino acids long. With 3 bases removed from V and 1 base from J, the gap between germline ends came to 10 bases. CDR1 is KGHSH and CDR2 is LQKENI in the germline V gene. The CDR3 sequence is CASSPGALSNQPQHF. CDR3 DNA sequence: TGTGCCAGCTCACCGGGGGCTCTAAGCAATCAGCCCCAGCATTTT.

This clone occurred a few times. The V call is TRBV7-2, the J call TRBJ2-7, with 9 positions matching TRBD1. This CDR3 has 14 residues. V lost 5 bases and J lost 2; bases outside the gene matches: 4. Germline values: CDR1 SGHTA, CDR2 FQGNSA. The DNA of the CDR3 is TGTGCCAGCAGCCCGGGACAGGGTGCCTACGAGCAGTACTTC. It codes for CASSPGQGAYEQYF. The variable domain in full, with the rest retrieved from reference TRBV7-2 and TRBJ2-7, is GAGVSQSPSNKVTEKGKDVELRCDPISGHTALYWYRQSLGQGLEFLIYFQGNSAPDKSGLPSDRFSAERTGGSVSTLTIQRTQQEDSAVYLCASSPGQGAYEQYFGPGTRLTVT.

This clone was seen a few times. The rearrangement uses TRBV5-1 and TRBJ1-6; TRBD1 is a possible D gene (6 bases). Germline V gene data show CDR1 as SGHRS and CDR2 as YFSETQ. The ends were cut back, 0 bases at V and 6 bases at J, with 7 bases in the middle. The CDR3 runs to 14 residues. The CDR3 nucleotides are TGCGCCAGCAGCTTGGGGACAGTTAATTCACCCCTCCACTTT. Its translation is CASSLGTVNSPLHF.

In nucleotides, the CDR3 is TGTGCCAGCAGCCGGACTAGCGCGAGGCAGTACTTC. Translated, it gives CASSRTSARQYF. The V gene is TRBV6-6, the J gene TRBJ2-7; 9 bases match TRBD2. The V gene's germline CDR1 is MNHNY and CDR2 SVGAGI (reference sequence). V dropped 6 bases and J dropped 9; count of bases not matched to a gene: 6. This CDR3 is built from 12 residues.